The rows below give T cell receptor beta chains drawn from one sample of a study of metastatic and nonmetastatic thyroid tumors. TCRdb reassembled clones from the PCR reads with MiXCR. The sample records around 23,000 clones, approximately 25% being singletons. The sequencing input was blood. Every receptor here comes from a female donor with papillary thyroid cancer or a benign thyroid nodule (not recorded which). Some clones in this sample may be carry-over from other donors' samples. Each CDR3 is given with its conserved first and last residue. Fields, in order: J gene, D gene, V gene, clone size, CDR3 DNA, CDR3 protein. A D gene is named only where the DNA matches it firmly. The size field is filled for only some rows; it gives once, few, many or a size class.

>TRBJ2-7|TRBD1|TRBV20-1|many
TGCAGTGCTAGACCGTACAGGGGTCGGGACGAGCAGTACTTC
CSARPYRGRDEQYF
>TRBJ2-7|NA|TRBV2|many
TGTGCCAGCAGTGAGAGTTTGGGAAGCCACGAGCAGTACTTC
CASSESLGSHEQYF
>TRBJ1-3|NA|TRBV9|NA
TGTGCCAGCAGCGTAGGGAATCAACGGCGATGGAGCCGAAACACCATATATTTT
CASSVGNQRRWSRNTIYF
>TRBJ2-1|NA|TRBV24-1|NA
TGTGCCACCAGTGTAGGGTGGGGGGAAGGTGAGCAGTTCTTC
CATSVGWGEGEQFF
>TRBJ1-1|NA|TRBV2|many
TGTGCCAGCAGTGGGAGAGGGCGCGTTGAAGCTTTCTTT
CASSGRGRVEAFF
>TRBJ2-7|NA|TRBV5-6|many
TGTGCCAGCAGCTACGGAGGACTGGACTCCTACGAGCAGTACTTC
CASSYGGLDSYEQYF
>TRBJ1-5|TRBD1|TRBV20-1|NA
TGCAGTGCTATCCCGGGACAGCTAAGGGGTTATAGCAATCAGCCCCAGCATTTT
CSAIPGQLRGYSNQPQHF
>TRBJ1-2|NA|TRBV6-1|many
TGTGCCAGCAGTTTCCGGGGGAACTATGGCTACACCTTC
CASSFRGNYGYTF
>TRBJ2-7|NA|TRBV25-1|few
TGTGCCAGCAGTACTCTCTGGACGCCCGAAGGCTCCTACGAGCAGTACTTC
CASSTLWTPEGSYEQYF
>TRBJ1-5|TRBD1|TRBV6-1|NA
TGTGCCAGCAGGGGACAGGGGCCGAGCAATCAGCCCCAGCATTTT
CASRGQGPSNQPQHF
>TRBJ2-7|TRBD1|TRBV2|NA
TGTGCCAGCAGCCCCGGGGCAGGGGGCTACGAGCAGTACTTC
CASSPGAGGYEQYF
>TRBJ1-2|NA|TRBV9|NA
TGTGCAAGCAGCACCGGGAGTACAGACGTAGGGGACTATGGCTACCCCTTC
CASSTGSTDVGDYGYPF
>TRBJ2-7|NA|TRBV4-1|NA
TGCGCCAGCAGCCTCGCCCAACGCCACGAGCAGTACTTC
CASSLAQRHEQYF
>TRBJ1-4|NA|TRBV5-6|many
TGTGCCAGCAGGTCCAGGGGAGGTGAAAAACTGTTTTTT
CASRSRGGEKLFF
>TRBJ2-7|NA|TRBV28|many
TGTGCCAGCAGCTACAAGACAGGCCCCTACGAGCAGTACTTC
CASSYKTGPYEQYF
>TRBJ1-4|NA|TRBV6-1|many
TGTGCCAGCCGTGGACTCGGTGGAGCTGGAAAACTGTTTTTT
CASRGLGGAGKLFF
>TRBJ2-7|TRBD1|TRBV6-1|few
TGTGCCAGCAGTGAAAAACTGCCGGGACAGAGATACGAGCAGTACTTC
CASSEKLPGQRYEQYF
>TRBJ2-4|NA|TRBV28|NA
TGTGCCAGCAGCCCTCAGGGAGTCCTAGCCAAAAACATTCAGTACTTC
CASSPQGVLAKNIQYF
>TRBJ2-7|TRBD1|TRBV7-9|many
TGTGCCAGCAGCCAAGGGGGCGAGTACGAGCAGTACTTC
CASSQGGEYEQYF
>TRBJ1-1|NA|TRBV19|many
TGTGCCAGTAGTATAGCGGGCGTTGAAGCTTTCTTT
CASSIAGVEAFF
>TRBJ2-7|NA|TRBV20-1|NA
TGCAGCCCGGGCAGGTCCCACGAGCAGTACTTC
CSPGRSHEQYF
>TRBJ2-3|NA|TRBV5-6|many
TGTGCCAGCATCTTATACAGCACAGATACGCAGTATTTT
CASILYSTDTQYF
>TRBJ2-3|TRBD2|TRBV5-1|NA
TGCGCCAGCGGACCCGCTAGCGGGAGTATAGATACGCAGTATTTT
CASGPASGSIDTQYF
>TRBJ2-5|NA|TRBV6-1|NA
TGTGCGAGCAACATATCAGGGCTCCAAGAGTCCCAGTACTTC
CASNISGLQESQYF
>TRBJ1-3|NA|TRBV12-3/TRBV12-4|many
TGTGCCAGCAGACCCGGACGGAGAGGAAACACCATATATTTT
CASRPGRRGNTIYF
>TRBJ2-1|TRBD1|TRBV7-9|medium-sized
TGTGCCAGCAGCGGCGGGACAGGGACGAACAGTAACAATGAGCAGTTCTTC
CASSGGTGTNSNNEQFF
>TRBJ2-7|TRBD1|TRBV20-1|NA
TGCAGAGCTAACAGTTGGACAGGGGGCTACAAGCAGTACTTC
CRANSWTGGYKQYF
>TRBJ2-7|TRBD2|TRBV6-2/TRBV6-3|many
TGTGCCAGCAGTTTTAGCGGGAACCCCTACGAGCAGTACTTC
CASSFSGNPYEQYF
>TRBJ1-5|NA|TRBV6-1|many
TGTGCCAGCAGCCGCGGACAGAGCAATCAGCCCCAGCATTTT
CASSRGQSNQPQHF
>TRBJ2-1|NA|TRBV10-1|many
TGCGCCAGCAGTCCGCCCAGGGGCTACAATGAGCAGTTCTTC
CASSPPRGYNEQFF
>TRBJ2-2|NA|TRBV20-1|once
TGCAGTGCTATCGGGGGAAACACCGGGGAGCTGTTTTTT
CSAIGGNTGELFF
>TRBJ1-1|NA|TRBV20-1|medium-sized
TGCAGTGCTAACGGGGGGAACACTGAAGCTTTCTTT
CSANGGNTEAFF
>TRBJ2-1|TRBD1|TRBV29-1|medium-sized
TGCAGCACCTCTGGTTGGGACAGGAACTACAATGAGCAGTTCTTC
CSTSGWDRNYNEQFF
>TRBJ2-7|TRBD2|TRBV11-2|NA
TGTGCCAGCAGCTCCATTAGGACTAGCGGGCTCTCACGGGTCTACGAGCAGTACTTC
CASSSIRTSGLSRVYEQYF
>TRBJ2-7|TRBD2|TRBV2|many
TGTGCCAGCAGCGAAAGACGAGGGGGACTAGCAGACTACGAGCAGTACTTC
CASSERRGGLADYEQYF
>TRBJ2-1|TRBD2|TRBV5-8|many
TGTGCCAGCAGCTTGGTGCGGGGACTAGCGGGAGGCTATGAGCAGTTCTTC
CASSLVRGLAGGYEQFF
>TRBJ1-2|NA|TRBV6-2/TRBV6-3|few
TGTGCCAGCATCCCGAGAGCAGCGGACCAAAACTATGGCTACACCTTC
CASIPRAADQNYGYTF
>TRBJ2-3|TRBD2|TRBV5-4|medium-sized
TGTGCCAGCAGCTTAGCGGGGGTGGTGACAGATACGCAGTATTTT
CASSLAGVVTDTQYF
>TRBJ2-7|NA|TRBV28|many
TGTGCCAGCAGTTTACGAGGCAGCAGGTACGAGCAGTACTTC
CASSLRGSRYEQYF
>TRBJ2-1|TRBD2|TRBV19|NA
TGTGCCAGTAGTGGGCGGGGGGCGGCAGTAATGAATGAGCAGTTCTTC
CASSGRGAAVMNEQFF
>TRBJ2-1|NA|TRBV9|many
TGTGCCAGCAGCGGGCCGTGGGCCAGCAATGAGCAGTTCTTC
CASSGPWASNEQFF
>TRBJ2-1|NA|TRBV19|many
TGTGCCAGTAGTAGGCACAATGAGCAGTTCTTC
CASSRHNEQFF
>TRBJ2-1|NA|TRBV9|many
TGTGCCAGCAGTACTCACAGGGCCAATGAGCAGTTCTTC
CASSTHRANEQFF
>TRBJ2-1|NA|TRBV7-3|many
TGTGCCAGCAGCTTATATCTGGGAGGTGAGCAGTTCTTC
CASSLYLGGEQFF
>TRBJ2-7|NA|TRBV6-1|many
TGTGCCAGCAGGCGCGGGACAGACTACGAGCAGTACTTC
CASRRGTDYEQYF
>TRBJ2-7|NA|TRBV28|NA
TGTGCCAGCAGGTCTCCTTGGGGCCTTTCCTACGAGCAGTACTTC
CASRSPWGLSYEQYF
>TRBJ2-1|TRBD1|TRBV6-1|NA
TGTGCCAGCAGTAAAGGGACAGGGGGGAGCTACAATGAGCAGTTCTTC
CASSKGTGGSYNEQFF
>TRBJ2-1|TRBD1|TRBV27|many
TGTGCCAGCAGTTTGGACAGGGGGCACAATGAGCAGTTCTTC
CASSLDRGHNEQFF
>TRBJ2-3|TRBD2|TRBV7-6|medium-sized
TGTGCCAGCAGCAAGACTAGCGGGAGGCGTCCGGATACGCAGTATTTT
CASSKTSGRRPDTQYF
>TRBJ2-1|NA|TRBV11-2|NA
TGTGCCAGCAGCCCCAGGACTACCTTGAGCTCCTACAATGAGCAGTTCTTC
CASSPRTTLSSYNEQFF
>TRBJ2-2|TRBD2|TRBV6-2/TRBV6-3|many
TGTGCCAGCTCCCCAGCGGGATACACCGGGGAGCTGTTTTTT
CASSPAGYTGELFF
>TRBJ2-5|TRBD2|TRBV20-1|many
TGCAGTGCGGTCGGCGGGAGGGAGACCCAGTACTTC
CSAVGGRETQYF
>TRBJ2-7|NA|TRBV29-1|many
TGCAGCGCCCAGGCAGGGGACTACGAGCAGTACTTC
CSAQAGDYEQYF
>TRBJ2-5|TRBD1|TRBV7-2|medium-sized
TGTGCCAGCAGCTCCGGACAGGGGTTGGGGGAGACCCAGTACTTC
CASSSGQGLGETQYF
>TRBJ2-7|NA|TRBV2|NA
TGTGCCAGCAGGAGTTCCTACGAGCAGTACTTC
CASRSSYEQYF
>TRBJ2-7|TRBD2|TRBV20-1|once
TGCAGTGCCCAACTAGCGGGAGGCCCCTCCTACGAGCAGTACTTC
CSAQLAGGPSYEQYF
>TRBJ1-1|NA|TRBV14|many
TGTGCCAGCAGCCAAGTCGTCGCACCGAACACTGAAGCTTTCTTT
CASSQVVAPNTEAFF
>TRBJ2-5|NA|TRBV10-2|many
TGCGCCAGCGCCCCGAGCAGGGCGGTCGAGACCCAGTACTTC
CASAPSRAVETQYF
>TRBJ2-3|NA|TRBV4-1|many
TGCGCCAGCAGCCCAGGAGGGGGCCATAGCACAGATACGCAGTATTTT
CASSPGGGHSTDTQYF
>TRBJ1-5|NA|TRBV7-2|medium-sized
TGTGCCAGCAGCTTAGTAGGAGCCAGCAATCAGCCCCAGCATTTT
CASSLVGASNQPQHF